The text below deals with one T cell receptor (beta chain). The data are from a study of shared clonotypes between healthy human individuals. V lost 6 bases and J lost 6; bases outside the gene matches: 8. CDR1 MDHEN and CDR2 SYDVKM come from the germline V gene. The CDR3 runs 14 residues. Profiled with immunoSEQ multiplex PCR; TCRdb holds only in-frame clones, not every one. The sample has nearly 1,000,000 clones; about 80% are singletons. The sequenced material came from memory CD4+ T cells sorted from blood. The sample's subset: CD45RA-negative fraction. This sequence originates from a man between 18 and 29 years old in good health. This chain joins TRBV28 and TRBJ1-2, with 9 positions matching TRBD1. CDR3 in amino acids: CASSWGQGRNGYTF. The CDR3 DNA is TGTGCCAGCAGCTGGGGACAGGGAAGGAATGGCTACACCTTC.